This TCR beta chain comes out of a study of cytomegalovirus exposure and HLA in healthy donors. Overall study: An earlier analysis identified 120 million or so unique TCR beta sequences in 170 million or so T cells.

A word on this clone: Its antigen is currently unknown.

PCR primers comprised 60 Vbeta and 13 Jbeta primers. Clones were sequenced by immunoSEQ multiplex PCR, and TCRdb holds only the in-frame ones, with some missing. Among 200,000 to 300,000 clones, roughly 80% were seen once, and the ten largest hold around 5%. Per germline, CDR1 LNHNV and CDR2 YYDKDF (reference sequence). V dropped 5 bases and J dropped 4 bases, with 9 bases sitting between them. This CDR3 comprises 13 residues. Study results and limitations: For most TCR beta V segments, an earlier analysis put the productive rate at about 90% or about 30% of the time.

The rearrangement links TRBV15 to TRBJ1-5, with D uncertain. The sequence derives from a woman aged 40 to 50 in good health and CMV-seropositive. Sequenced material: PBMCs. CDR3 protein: CATSDFLNQPQHF. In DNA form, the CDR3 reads TGTGCCACCAGCGACTTTCTTAATCAGCCCCAGCATTTT.